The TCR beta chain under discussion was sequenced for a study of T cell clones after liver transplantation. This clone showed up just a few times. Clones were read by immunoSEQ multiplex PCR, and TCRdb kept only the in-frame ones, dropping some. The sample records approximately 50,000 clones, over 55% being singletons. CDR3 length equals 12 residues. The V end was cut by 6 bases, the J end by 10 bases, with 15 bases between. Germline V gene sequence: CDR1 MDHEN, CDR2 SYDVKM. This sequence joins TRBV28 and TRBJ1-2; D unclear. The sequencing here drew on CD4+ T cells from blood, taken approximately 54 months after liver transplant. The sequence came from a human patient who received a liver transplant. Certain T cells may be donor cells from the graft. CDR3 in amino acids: CASRTPGGDYTF. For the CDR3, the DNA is TGTGCCAGCAGGACACCAGGTGGAGACTACACCTTC.